This T cell receptor beta chain was sequenced for a study of memory CD4+ T cells and cytomegalovirus serostatus. Across the study: Donors were healthy Belgian adults, 8 to 10 CMV seropositive and 24 seronegative. Findings of the study overall: CD4+ memory repertoires contained about 40% of the roughly 150 reported CMV TCRbeta sequences. Repertoires predicted CMV serostatus with median bootstrapped AUC of about 0.94.

The germline gives CDR1 SGHTS, CDR2 YDEGEE. The CDR3 is made up of 16 amino acids. Unmatched junction bases numbered 16, after V lost 6 bases and J lost 5 bases. As processed by the authors: Out-of-frame sequences were removed, leaving 2 million to 2.5 million distinct TCRbeta sequences. Some clones are missing from TCRdb's copy, which holds only in-frame ones; the method was immunoSEQ multiplex PCR. That table gives V, J and clone size, and the DNA gave D and trimming. The data hold about 31,000 clones, with under 80% observed a single time. Single viable CD3+CD4+CD8-CD45RO+ cells were sorted as the memory CD4+ T cells. The sample holds a few counts of this clone. Its antigen is not known.

This chain uses TRBV5-8 with TRBJ1-1; 7 bases fit TRBD1. The material sequenced was memory CD4+ T cells from blood. The TCR originated in an adult in good health and CMV-seronegative. Some clones in this sample may be carry-over from other donors' samples. The CDR3 sequence: CASTPRPTGARTEAFF. The CDR3 DNA follows: TGTGCCAGCACCCCCCGACCTACAGGGGCGAGGACTGAAGCTTTCTTT. The variable domain in full, with the rest retrieved from reference TRBV5-8 and TRBJ1-1, is EAGVTQSPTHLIKTRGQQATLRCSPISGHTSVYWYQQALGLGLQFLLWYDEGEERNRGNFPPRFSGRQFPNYSSELNVNALELEDSALYLCASTPRPTGARTEAFFGQGTRLTVV.